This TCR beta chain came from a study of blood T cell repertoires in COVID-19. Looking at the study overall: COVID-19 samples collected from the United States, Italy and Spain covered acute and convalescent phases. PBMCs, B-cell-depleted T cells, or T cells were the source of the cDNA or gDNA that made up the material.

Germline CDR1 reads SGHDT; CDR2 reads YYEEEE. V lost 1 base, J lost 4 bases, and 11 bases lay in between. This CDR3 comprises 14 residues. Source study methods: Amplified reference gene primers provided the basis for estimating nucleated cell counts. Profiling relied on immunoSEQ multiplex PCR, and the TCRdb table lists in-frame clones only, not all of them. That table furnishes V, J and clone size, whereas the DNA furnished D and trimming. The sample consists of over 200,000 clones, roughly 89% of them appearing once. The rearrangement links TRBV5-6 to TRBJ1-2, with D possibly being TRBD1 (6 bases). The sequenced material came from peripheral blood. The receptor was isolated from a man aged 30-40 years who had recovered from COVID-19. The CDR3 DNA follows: TGTGCCAGCAGCTTGTTGGGGGCCGGCTATGGCTACACCTTC. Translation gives CASSLLGAGYGYTF.